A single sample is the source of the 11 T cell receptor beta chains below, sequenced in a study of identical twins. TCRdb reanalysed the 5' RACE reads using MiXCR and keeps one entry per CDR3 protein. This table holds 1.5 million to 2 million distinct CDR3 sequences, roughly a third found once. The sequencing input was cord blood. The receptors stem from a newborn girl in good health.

CDR3 protein: CSARDLSDSLNEQYF. Here the CDR3 DNA reads TGCAGTGCTAGAGATCTATCGGACAGCTTGAATGAGCAGTACTTC. The chain couples TRBV20-1 to TRBJ2-7, with D perhaps TRBD1 (6 bases). The V end lost 0 bases, the J end lost 7 bases, and 19 bases lay between the germline ends. Germline loops: CDR1 DFQATT, CDR2 SNEGSKA (reference sequence). This CDR3 is built from 15 residues.

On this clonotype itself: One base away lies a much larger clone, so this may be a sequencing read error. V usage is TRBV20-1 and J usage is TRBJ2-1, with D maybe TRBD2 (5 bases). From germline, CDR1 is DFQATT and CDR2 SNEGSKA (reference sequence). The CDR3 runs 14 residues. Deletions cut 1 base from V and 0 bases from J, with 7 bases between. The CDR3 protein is CSARGTRSYNEQFF. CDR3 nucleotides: TGCAGTGCTAGAGGGACTCGCTCCTACAATGAGCAGTTCTTC.

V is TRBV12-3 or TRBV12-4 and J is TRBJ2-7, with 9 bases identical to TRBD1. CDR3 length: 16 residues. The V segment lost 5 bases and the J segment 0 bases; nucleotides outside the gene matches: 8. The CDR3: CASSPYRGRPSYEQYF. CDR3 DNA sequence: TGTGCCAGCAGTCCCTACAGGGGGCGGCCCTCCTACGAGCAGTACTTC.

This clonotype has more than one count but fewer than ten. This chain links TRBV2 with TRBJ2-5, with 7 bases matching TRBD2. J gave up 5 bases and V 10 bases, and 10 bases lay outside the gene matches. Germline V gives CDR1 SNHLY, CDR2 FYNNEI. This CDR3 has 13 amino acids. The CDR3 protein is CANERDFGETQYF. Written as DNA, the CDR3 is TGTGCCAACGAGCGGGACTTCGGGGAGACCCAGTACTTC.

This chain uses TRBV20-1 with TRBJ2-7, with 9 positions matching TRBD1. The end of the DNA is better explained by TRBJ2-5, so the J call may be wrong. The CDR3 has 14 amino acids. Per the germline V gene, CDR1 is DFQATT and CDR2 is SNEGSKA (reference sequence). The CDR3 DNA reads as TGCAGTGCGGCGGCCGGGACAGGGTGGGAGACCCAGTACTTC. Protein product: CSAAAGTGWETQYF.

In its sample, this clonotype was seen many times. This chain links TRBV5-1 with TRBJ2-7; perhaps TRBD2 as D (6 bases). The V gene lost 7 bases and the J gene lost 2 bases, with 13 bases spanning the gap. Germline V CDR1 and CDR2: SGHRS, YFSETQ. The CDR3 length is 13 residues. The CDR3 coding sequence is TGCGCCAGCCGGGACTTCCAAACCTACGAGCAGTACTTC. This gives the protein CASRDFQTYEQYF. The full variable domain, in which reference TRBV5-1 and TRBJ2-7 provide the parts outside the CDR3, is KAGVTQTPRYLIKTRGQQVTLSCSPISGHRSVSWYQQTPGQGLQFLFEYFSETQRNKGNFPGRFSGRQFSNSRSEMNVSTLELGDSALYLCASRDFQTYEQYFGPGTRLTVT.

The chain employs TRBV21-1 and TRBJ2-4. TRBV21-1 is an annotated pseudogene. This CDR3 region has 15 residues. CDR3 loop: CASSKKTVAKNIQYF. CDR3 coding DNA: TGTGCCAGCAGCAAAAAAACGGTAGCCAAAAACATTCAGTACTTC.

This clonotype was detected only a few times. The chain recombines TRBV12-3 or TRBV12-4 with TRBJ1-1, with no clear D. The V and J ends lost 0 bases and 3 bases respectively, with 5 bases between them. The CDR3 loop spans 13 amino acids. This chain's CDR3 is CASSLATDTEAFF. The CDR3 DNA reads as TGTGCCAGCAGTTTAGCCACGGACACTGAAGCTTTCTTT.

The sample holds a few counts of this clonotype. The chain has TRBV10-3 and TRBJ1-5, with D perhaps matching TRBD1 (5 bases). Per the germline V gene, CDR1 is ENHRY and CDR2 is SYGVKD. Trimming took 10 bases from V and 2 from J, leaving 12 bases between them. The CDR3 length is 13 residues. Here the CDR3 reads CATMDTGNQPQHF. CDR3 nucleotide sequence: TGTGCCACCATGGACACAGGCAATCAGCCCCAGCATTTT.

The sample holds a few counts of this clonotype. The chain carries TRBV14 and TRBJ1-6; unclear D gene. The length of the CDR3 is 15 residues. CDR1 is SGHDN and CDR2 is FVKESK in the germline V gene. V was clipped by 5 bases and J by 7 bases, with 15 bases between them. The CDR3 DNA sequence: TGTGCCAGCAGCGGCAGCTCCCAGCGGAATTCACCCCTCCACTTT. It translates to CASSGSSQRNSPLHF.

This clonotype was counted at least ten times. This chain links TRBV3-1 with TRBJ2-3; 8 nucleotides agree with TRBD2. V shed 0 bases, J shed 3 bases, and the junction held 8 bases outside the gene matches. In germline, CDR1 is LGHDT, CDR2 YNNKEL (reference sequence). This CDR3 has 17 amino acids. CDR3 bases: TGTGCCAGCAGCCAAGATAGAGCGGGAGTCGGGACAGATACGCAGTATTTT. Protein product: CASSQDRAGVGTDTQYF.